This TCR beta chain was sequenced for a study of blood T cell repertoires in COVID-19. The trim removed 5 bases at V and 0 bases at J, leaving 7 bases unmatched. The CDR3 has 15 amino acids. Germline-derived CDR1 and CDR2 are SGHVS and FNYEAQ. Sequenced by immunoSEQ multiplex PCR; TCRdb stores in-frame clones only, minus some. The sample has 70,000 to 80,000 clones, approximately 80% seen once. V and J are TRBV7-6 and TRBJ2-7; TRBD2 agrees at 7 bases. The receptor was isolated from a man between 45 and 60 years old with acute or convalescent COVID-19. The sequencing sample was made of peripheral blood. CDR3 sequence reads: CASSPQAGSSYEQYF. The DNA for the CDR3 is TGTGCCAGCAGCCCCCAAGCGGGAAGCTCCTACGAGCAGTACTTC.